This T cell receptor beta chain was profiled in a study of blood T cell repertoires in COVID-19. At the level of the study: Sites across the United States, Italy and Spain contributed samples from acute and convalescent COVID-19.

Seattle's cohort entered during active infection and was followed longitudinally. There are 15 residues in the CDR3. Germline CDR1 MNHNS, CDR2 SASEGT. V lost 3 bases, J lost 4 bases, and 9 bases stayed unmatched. Authors' processing steps: Scientists estimated how many nucleated cells there were by amplifying reference gene primers. The protocol was immunoSEQ multiplex PCR, while the TCRdb copy is restricted to in-frame clones and leaves out a portion. D and trimming were read from the DNA, whereas the V and J calls and clone size are those reported in that table. The sample comprises 150,000 to 250,000 clones, roughly three quarters of which are singletons, and 6% rests with the top ten.

Sample: peripheral blood. The TCR was taken from a woman aged 40 to 50 with COVID-19, enrolled during active disease. The gene calls are TRBV6-1 and TRBJ2-7; the match to TRBD1 covers 7 bases. CDR3 in DNA: TGTGCCAGCAGTGAGCTAGACAGGGTCCGGTACGAGCAGTACTTC. Its translation is CASSELDRVRYEQYF.